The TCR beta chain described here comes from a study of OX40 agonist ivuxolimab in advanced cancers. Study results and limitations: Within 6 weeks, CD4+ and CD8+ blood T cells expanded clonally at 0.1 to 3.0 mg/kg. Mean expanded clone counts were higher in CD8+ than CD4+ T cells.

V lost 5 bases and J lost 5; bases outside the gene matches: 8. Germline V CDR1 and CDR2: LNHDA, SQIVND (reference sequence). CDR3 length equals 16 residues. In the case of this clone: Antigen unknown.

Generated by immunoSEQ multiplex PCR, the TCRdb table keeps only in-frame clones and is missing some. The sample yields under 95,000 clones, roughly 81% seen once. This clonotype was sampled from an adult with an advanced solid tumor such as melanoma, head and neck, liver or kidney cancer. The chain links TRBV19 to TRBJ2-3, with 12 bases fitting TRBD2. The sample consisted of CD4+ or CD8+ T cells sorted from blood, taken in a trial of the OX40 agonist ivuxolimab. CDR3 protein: CASSFTGTSGRDTQYF. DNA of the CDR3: TGTGCCAGTAGTTTCACCGGGACTAGCGGGCGAGATACGCAGTATTTT.